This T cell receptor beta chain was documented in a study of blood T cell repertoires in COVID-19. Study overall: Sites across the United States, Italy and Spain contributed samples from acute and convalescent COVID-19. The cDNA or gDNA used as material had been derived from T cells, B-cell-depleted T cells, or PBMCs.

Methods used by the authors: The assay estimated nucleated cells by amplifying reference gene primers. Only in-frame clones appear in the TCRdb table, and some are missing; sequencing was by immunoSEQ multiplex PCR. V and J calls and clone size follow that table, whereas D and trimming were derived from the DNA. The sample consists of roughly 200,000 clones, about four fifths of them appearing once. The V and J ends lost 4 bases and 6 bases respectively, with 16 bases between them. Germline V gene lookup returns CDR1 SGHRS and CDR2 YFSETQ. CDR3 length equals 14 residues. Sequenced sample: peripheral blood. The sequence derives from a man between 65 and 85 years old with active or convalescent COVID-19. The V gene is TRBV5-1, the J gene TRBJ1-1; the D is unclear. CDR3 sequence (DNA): TGCGCCAGCAGCGTGAGAAACTCTGTGGCTGAAGCTTTCTTT. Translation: CASSVRNSVAEAFF.